Sequencing of this T cell receptor beta chain was carried out in a study of vaccination effects on CD4 cells after COVID-19 (dated 2022 in TCRdb). Regarding the study in general: Across the study, the median time from the second dose to post-vaccine sampling was 72 days (range 14 to 241). Cultures from other donors in the study were sequenced using the Oncomine TCR Beta short-read assay on an Illumina iSeq 100. Altogether, 10 COVID-19 convalescent patients and several SARS-CoV-2-naive healthy vaccine recipients made up the full study. In both COVID-19 convalescent patients and infection-naive vaccine recipients, the study compared SARS-CoV-2 spike-specific CD4+ TCR repertoires from before mRNA vaccination with those from after it. Overall study outcomes, separate from this receptor: In healthy vaccine recipients, vaccine-induced clones were almost all SARS-CoV-2 mono-reactive, with only 1 of 255 being cross-reactive with common cold coronaviruses. Only a small number of convalescent patients were included, and no early post-infection timepoints were available, which limited the study. At late post-vaccination timepoints, both infection-induced and vaccine-induced clones showed marked clonal contraction, consistent with waning T cell responses.

A word on this clone: Its antigen remains unidentified. Base-call qualities are not available, and no considerably larger clone is one nucleotide away.

In the ViraFEST assay, PBMC were stimulated with viral peptide pools, and antigen-specific CD4+ T cell clonotypes were then identified by expansion using TCR sequencing. After 10 to 11 days of culture, CD4+ T cells were isolated with the EasySep CD4+ T cell isolation kit. Each participant received two doses of an mRNA SARS-CoV-2 vaccine, either BNT162b2 or mRNA-1273. Healthy vaccine recipients had no prior SARS-CoV-2 infection, confirmed by negative nucleocapsid antibodies before and after vaccination. About 2 million PBMC per well were cultured in IMDM with around 5% human AB serum, around 10 IU/ml IL-2 and gentamicin, plus 10 ug/ml peptides. On days 3 and 7, half of the culture medium was replaced with fresh IL-2-containing medium. Unless noted otherwise, every peptide stimulation condition was cultured in triplicate wells. Using Ficoll-Paque Plus gradient centrifugation, PBMC were separated from whole blood and then either used fresh or cryopreserved at -140C. The overlapping peptide pools covered the spike proteins of SARS-CoV-2 and of the common cold coronaviruses HCoV-NL63, HCoV-OC43 and HCoV-229E. The QIAamp micro DNA kit was used to extract genomic DNA from the cultured CD4+ T cells.

The library was built by means of the immunoSEQ multiplex PCR assay. DNA from the cultured, isolated CD4+ T cells was subjected to TCR beta CDR3 sequencing. In the authors' own workflow: The analysis removed non-productive TCR sequences, trimmed reads to the CDR3 region, and retained only CDR3s that were 7 or more amino acids long. Antigen-specific clonotypes were identified using the MANAFEST web app by comparison of expansion in peptide wells against reference cultures. Positive clones required FDR<0.05 expansion versus reference and all other wells, odds ratio above 5, and frequency above 0.1% in two replicate wells. A clonotype was called cross-reactive if it was significantly expanded both in SARS-CoV-2 spike wells and in at least one common cold coronavirus spike condition. Using the stringdist R package, CDR3 similarity was measured by Levenshtein distance, and unrooted trees were constructed with ape in R 3.6.1. TCRdb obtained this table from immuneACCESS and retained in-frame rearrangements with V and J assigned. These tables miss some clones; where compared with another copy, unresolved V genes account for less than half of the shortfall, and the remainder is unexplained. The V and J calls and clone size come from that table; D and trimming were worked out from the DNA. The sample data list around 32,000 clones, and 55% to 70% of these were observed just once. The ten largest clonotypes hold roughly 8.4% of the sample.

The germline V gene (reference sequence) supplies CDR1 SEHNR and CDR2 FQNEAQ. The CDR3, cysteine through phenylalanine, is 15 amino acids long. CDR3 DNA is the only sequence kept; it has 45 bases, read in frame from the first base. The junction carries 15 bases between V and J, which are trimmed by 6 bases and 0 bases respectively. The sequencing used CD4+ T cells from PBMCs cultured with SARS-CoV-2 spike peptides, collected after COVID-19 vaccination. What this sample's cell subset or site label stands for: SARS-CoV-2 spike overlapping peptide pool stimulation. The rearrangement joined TRBV7-9 to TRBJ2-7, with TRBD1 perhaps the D gene, on 6 matching bases. This receptor was taken from a human donor who received a COVID-19 vaccine. The CDR3 loop reads CASSGGDRSSYEQYF. The nucleotide sequence reads TGTGCCAGCAGTGGGGGCGACAGGAGCTCCTACGAGCAGTACTTC.